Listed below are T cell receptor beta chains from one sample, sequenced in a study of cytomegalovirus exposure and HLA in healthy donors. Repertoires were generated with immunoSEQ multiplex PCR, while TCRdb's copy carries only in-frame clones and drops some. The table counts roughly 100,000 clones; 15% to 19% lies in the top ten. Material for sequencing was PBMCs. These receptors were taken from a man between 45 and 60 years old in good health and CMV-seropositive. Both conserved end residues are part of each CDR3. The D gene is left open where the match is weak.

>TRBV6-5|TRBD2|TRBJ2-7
TGTGCCAGCAGACCCGGACTAGCGGGGGTCTACGAGCAGTACTTC
CASRPGLAGVYEQYF
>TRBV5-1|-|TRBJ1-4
TGCGCCAGCCGCCAGCTCGGACAGTTTCGTGAAAAACTGTTTTTT
CASRQLGQFREKLFF
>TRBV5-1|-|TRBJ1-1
TGCGCCAGCAGCTTGTGGCTTGCCACTGAAGCTTTCTTT
CASSLWLATEAFF
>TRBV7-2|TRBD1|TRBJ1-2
TGTGCCAGCAGTTGGGGACAGAACTATGGCTACACCTTC
CASSWGQNYGYTF
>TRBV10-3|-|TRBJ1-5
TGTGCCATCAGTGCTCAGGTCAATCAGCCCCAGCATTTT
CAISAQVNQPQHF
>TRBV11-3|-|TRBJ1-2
TGTGCCAGCAGCTTAGAGACAGCTAACTATGGCTACACCTTC
CASSLETANYGYTF
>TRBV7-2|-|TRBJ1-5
TGTGCCAGCAGCTTAGAGGAGTTACAGCCCCAGCATTTT
CASSLEELQPQHF
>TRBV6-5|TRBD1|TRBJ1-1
TGTGCCAGCAGCCGGGACAGCCCGATGAACACTGAAGCTTTCTTT
CASSRDSPMNTEAFF
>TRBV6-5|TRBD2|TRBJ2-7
TGTGCCAGCAGTTACTCTCGCGGGAGAGCCTACGAGCAGTACTTC
CASSYSRGRAYEQYF
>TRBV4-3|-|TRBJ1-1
TGCGCCAGCAGCCAAGTCGGTCGGGGGGCGGGTGCTTTCTTT
CASSQVGRGAGAFF
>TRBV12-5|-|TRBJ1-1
TGTGCTAGTGGTTTGGTAGTCGGTGGGCAGACTACGAACACTGAAGCTTTCTTT
CASGLVVGGQTTNTEAFF
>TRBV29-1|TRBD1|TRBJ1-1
TGCAGCGTTGCTGGGACAGAAGAGACCATGAACACTGAAGCTTTCTTT
CSVAGTEETMNTEAFF
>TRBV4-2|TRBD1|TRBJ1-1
TGTGCCAGCAGTCGGGACAGGATGAACACTGAAGCTTTCTTT
CASSRDRMNTEAFF
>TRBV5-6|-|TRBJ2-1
TGTGCCAGCAGCTTGTTCGGGGAAGGCTCCTACAATGAGCAGTTCTTC
CASSLFGEGSYNEQFF
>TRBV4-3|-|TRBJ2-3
TGCGCCAGCAGCCAAGAAGGGAGACCCACAGATACGCAGTATTTT
CASSQEGRPTDTQYF
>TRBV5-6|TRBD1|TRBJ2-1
TGTGCCAGCAGCCCCGTTGGGACAGGGGATAATGAGCAGTTCTTC
CASSPVGTGDNEQFF
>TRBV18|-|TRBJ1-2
TGTGCCAGCTCACCACAGGGGCTCGACTATGGCTACACCTTC
CASSPQGLDYGYTF
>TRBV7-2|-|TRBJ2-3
TGTGCCAGCGCCAGGGCAGATACGCAGTATTTT
CASARADTQYF
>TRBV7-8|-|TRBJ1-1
TGTGCCAGCAGCCCCCCTACCGGGCGGGGGGCGAGGAACACTGAAGCTTTCTTT
CASSPPTGRGARNTEAFF
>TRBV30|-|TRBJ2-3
TGTGCCTGGAGTACTGCCACAGATACGCAGTATTTT
CAWSTATDTQYF
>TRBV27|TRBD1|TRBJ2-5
TGTGCCAGCAGTGGAACGACAGGGTACGAGACCCAGTACTTC
CASSGTTGYETQYF
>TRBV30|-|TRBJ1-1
TGTGCCTGGAGTGTACAGCTGGGGAGCACTGAAGCTTTCTTT
CAWSVQLGSTEAFF
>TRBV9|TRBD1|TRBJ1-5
TGTGCCAGCAGCCCACATACCGGGACAGGTAATCAGCCCCAGCATTTT
CASSPHTGTGNQPQHF
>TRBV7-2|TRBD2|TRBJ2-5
TGTGCCAGCAGCTTAGAGGGACTAGCGGAGACCCAGTACTTC
CASSLEGLAETQYF
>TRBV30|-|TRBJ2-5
TGTGCCTGGAGTACATTCGGGGGTTTGGGAGAGACCCAGTACTTC
CAWSTFGGLGETQYF
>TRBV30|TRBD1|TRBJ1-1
TGTGCCTGGGGACAGGCGGCTGAAGCTTTCTTT
CAWGQAAEAFF
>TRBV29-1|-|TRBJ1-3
TGCAGCGTTCCGACAGGCTCTGGAAACACCATATATTTT
CSVPTGSGNTIYF
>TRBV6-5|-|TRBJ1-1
TGTGCCAGCAGCCTACAGGGGAACACTGAAGCTTTCTTT
CASSLQGNTEAFF